This T cell receptor beta chain was obtained from a study of beta chain features in type 1 diabetes. Investigators reverse transcribed all isolated RNA, so they sequenced expressed TCRB transcripts. Some clones are missing from TCRdb's copy, which holds only in-frame ones; the method was immunoSEQ multiplex PCR. The data contain nearly 250,000 clones, 55% to 70% of them singletons. V gave up 4 bases and J gave up 3 bases, with 9 bases separating them. Germline V CDR1 and CDR2: SGHNT, YYREEE (reference sequence). The CDR3 has 13 amino acids. J is TRBJ2-3 and V is TRBV5-4, with D possibly TRBD2 on 5 matching bases. The source is a man younger than 40 in good health. The sequencing input was naive CD4+ T cells from blood. CDR3 region: CASSTKRTDTQYF. The CDR3, as DNA: TGTGCCAGCAGCACAAAGCGGACAGATACGCAGTATTTT.